The 9 T cell receptor beta chains presented below share a single source sample, sequenced in a study of T cell responses to AZD1222 COVID-19 vaccine (dated by TCRdb to the early 2020s). This specimen's time point label, per the study, means: baseline before first vaccination. Library generation was performed with the immunoSEQ multiplex PCR assay. TCRdb carries this immuneACCESS record with in-frame sequences only. Its versions omit some clonotypes, under half of them owing to an unresolved V gene in the studies checked, with the rest unexplained. Present in this sample are over 150,000 clones, around 91% of which were seen just once. The ten largest clones take up 6% to 8% of the sample. This specimen was peripheral blood, taken on day 0 of AZD1222 vaccination. The receptors were gathered from an adult in good health.

The table lists this clone with a few counts. The chain joins TRBV7-2 to TRBJ1-5; D possibly corresponds to TRBD1 (6 bases). The germline V gene encodes CDR1 SGHTA and CDR2 FQGNSA. Trimming removed 5 bases at V and 6 bases at J, with 17 bases between. This CDR3 has 15 residues. The DNA for the CDR3 is TGTGCCAGCAGCATCGGGCTACAGGGTACTCAGCCCCAGCATTTT. Residues: CASSIGLQGTQPQHF.

This clone was seen just once. Sequence at one end of the junction differs from germline and may be a read error. The V call is TRBV5-4, the J call TRBJ2-7; 9 bases are a match to TRBD1. This CDR3 contains 14 residues. CDR1 SGHNT and CDR2 YYREEE come from the germline V gene (reference sequence). CDR3 sequence reads: CASSITSTRDRVTF. The DNA of the CDR3 is TGTGCCAGCAGCATAACGTCCACCCGGGACAGGGTCACCTTC.

J is TRBJ1-6 and V is TRBV7-2; D might be TRBD1 (6 bases). The CDR3 length is 16 residues. Between the trimmed V and J ends, which lost 0 bases and 10 bases, there was a span of 16 bases. From germline, CDR1 is SGHTA and CDR2 FQGNSA. As DNA, the CDR3 is TGTGCCAGCAGCTTAGCGGGACACCAGCCCTCCTCACCCCTCCACTTT. Residues: CASSLAGHQPSSPLHF.

The genes are TRBV27 and TRBJ1-2; D is undetermined. Germline lookup yields CDR1 MNHEY and CDR2 SMNVEV (reference sequence). CDR3 size: 15 residues. Between the trimmed V and J ends, which lost 2 bases and 3 bases, there was a span of 13 bases. In DNA form, the CDR3 reads TGTGCCAGCAGTTTAGCCGGGGTTGTGGACTATGGCTACACCTTC. As protein: CASSLAGVVDYGYTF.

The chain uses TRBV10-3 and TRBJ2-3, with 7 bases lining up with TRBD2. Germline assignment: CDR1 ENHRY and CDR2 SYGVKD. Trimming at V came to 3 bases and at J to 4 bases, leaving 10 bases not matched to a gene. This CDR3 region has 16 residues. CDR3 loop: CAISEGGAGVADTQYF. In nucleotides, the CDR3 is TGTGCCATCAGTGAAGGCGGTGCGGGGGTAGCAGATACGCAGTATTTT.

The gene calls are TRBV27 and TRBJ2-7; 11 bases are a match to TRBD2. This CDR3 contains 16 residues. Germline CDR1 reads MNHEY; CDR2 reads SMNVEV (reference sequence). V shed 4 bases, J shed 3 bases, and the junction held 8 bases outside the gene matches. CDR3 residues: CASSYQTSGKNYEQYF. CDR3 coding DNA: TGTGCCAGCAGTTACCAGACTAGCGGGAAGAACTACGAGCAGTACTTC.

This clone was detected a few times. This rearrangement joins TRBV5-4 to TRBJ2-7, with a possible D match to TRBD2 (5 bases). V shed 10 bases and J shed 0 bases, with 11 bases lying between them. The CDR3 runs 12 residues. Looked up from germline, CDR1 is SGHNT and CDR2 is YYREEE (reference sequence). The DNA for the CDR3 is TGTGCCGGAGGAAGAGACTCCTACGAGCAGTACTTC. This translates into CAGGRDSYEQYF.

This clone has a single count. The rearrangement joins TRBV9 to TRBJ1-6; 10 bases map to TRBD1. Germline CDR1 is SGDLS and CDR2 is YYNGEE. V shed 4 bases, J shed 7 bases, and the junction held 5 bases outside the gene matches. This CDR3 region has 15 residues. CDR3 residues: CASSRQGAQNSPLHF. DNA for the CDR3: TGTGCCAGCAGCCGACAGGGGGCGCAAAATTCACCCCTCCACTTT. The entire variable domain, with the rest obtained from reference TRBV9 and TRBJ1-6, is as follows: DSGVTQTPKHLITATGQRVTLRCSPRSGDLSVYWYQQSLDQGLQFLIQYYNGEERAKGNILERFSAQQFPDLHSELNLSSLELGDSALYFCASSRQGAQNSPLHFGNGTRLTVT.

The rearrangement uses TRBV9 and TRBJ2-5, with 8 bases that match TRBD2. With V trimmed by 4 bases and J by 3 bases, 14 bases remained unmatched. The germline CDR1 and CDR2 sequences are SGDLS and YYNGEE. The CDR3 has 17 amino acids. CDR3 sequence (DNA): TGTGCCAGCAGCTCCAACCCAAAAACTAGCGGTAAAGAGACCCAGTACTTC. It codes for CASSSNPKTSGKETQYF.